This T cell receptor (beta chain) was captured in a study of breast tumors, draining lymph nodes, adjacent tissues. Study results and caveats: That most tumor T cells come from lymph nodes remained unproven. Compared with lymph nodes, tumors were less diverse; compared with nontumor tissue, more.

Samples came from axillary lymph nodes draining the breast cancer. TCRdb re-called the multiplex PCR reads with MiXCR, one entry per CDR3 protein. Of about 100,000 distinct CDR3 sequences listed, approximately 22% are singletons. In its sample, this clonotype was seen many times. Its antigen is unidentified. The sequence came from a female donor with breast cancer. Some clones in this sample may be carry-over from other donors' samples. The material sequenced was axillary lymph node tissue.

The CDR3 loop reads CASSWNRAGYGYTF. CDR3 sequence (DNA): TGTGCCAGCAGCTGGAACAGGGCAGGCTATGGCTACACCTTC. V gene TRBV5-4 combines with J gene TRBJ1-2, with D perhaps matching TRBD1 (6 bases). V was trimmed by 3 bases and J by 4 bases, leaving 13 bases between them. This CDR3 has 14 amino acids. Germline CDR1 and CDR2: SGHNT and YYREEE (reference sequence).